The 22 T cell receptor beta chains in this list originate from one sample, sequenced in a study of blood T cells in healthy people across ages. A second PCR of about 7 to 12 cycles used a sample-barcoded 5' primer and a J-beta primer mix. TCRdb re-called the 5' RACE reads through MiXCR, storing one row per CDR3 protein. This table has 1.5 million to 2 million distinct CDR3 sequences, roughly 43% appearing once. The sequenced material came from blood. The receptors were gathered from a human donor in good health.

Only a few counts were recorded for this clonotype. The chain has TRBV4-1 and TRBJ1-5, with TRBD1 matching over 7 bases. The CDR3 spans 15 residues. Per the germline V gene, CDR1 is MGHRA and CDR2 is YSYEKL. Trimming at V came to 3 bases and at J to 6 bases, leaving 8 bases not matched to a gene. The CDR3 bases are TGCGCCAGCAGCCAGGTTGACAGGGATGGTCAGCCCCAGCATTTT. Protein sequence: CASSQVDRDGQPQHF.

This clonotype was found a few times. This rearrangement joins TRBV7-6 to TRBJ2-1; a weak D match, TRBD2 (5 bases). The CDR3 has 16 residues. Germline V gives CDR1 SGHVS, CDR2 FNYEAQ. Trimming pared 5 bases from V and 7 bases from J, leaving 21 bases between. The CDR3 DNA sequence: TGTGCCAGCAGCAAGTGGAGGCAAGGATTTACAAATGAGCAGTTCTTC. Amino acids: CASSKWRQGFTNEQFF.

This clonotype was recorded at least ten times. The chain employs TRBV20-1 and TRBJ2-3, with a weak D call TRBD2 (5 bases). This CDR3 region has 13 residues. Germline V CDR1 and CDR2: DFQATT, SNEGSKA (reference sequence). Trimming left V 0 bases short and J 3 bases short, with 7 bases between. CDR3 amino acids: CSARDTGTDTQYF. The CDR3 DNA follows: TGCAGTGCTAGAGATACGGGAACAGATACGCAGTATTTT.

The chain recombines TRBV6-2 or TRBV6-3 with TRBJ2-5; 8 bases map to TRBD2. In germline, CDR1 is MNHEY, CDR2 SVGEGT. Trimming cost V 7 bases and J 3 bases; bases outside gene matches: 1. The CDR3 covers 12 residues. Here the CDR3 DNA reads TGTGCCAGCAAGGGACTAGAAGAGACCCAGTACTTC. Translation gives CASKGLEETQYF.

Details on this clonotype: The junction shows a germline mismatch at one end, possibly a read error. CDR3 nucleotide sequence: TGTGCCACCGGTGATTTAGCGGGGACGCGGGACAATGAGCAGTTCTTC. Protein sequence: CATGDLAGTRDNEQFF. The chain combines TRBV24-1 with TRBJ2-1; 8 bases are shared with TRBD2. This CDR3 has 16 residues. The germline V gene encodes CDR1 KGHDR and CDR2 SFDVKD.

This clonotype was observed a handful of times. The V call is TRBV20-1, the J call TRBJ2-3; no clear D gene. Germline lookup yields CDR1 DFQATT and CDR2 SNEGSKA (reference sequence). The length of the CDR3 is 14 residues. V was clipped by 3 bases and J by 2 bases, with 12 bases between them. The CDR3 DNA follows: TGCAGTGCTAGGGGCCCCCAGAACACAGATACGCAGTATTTT. This encodes CSARGPQNTDTQYF.

This clonotype was detected a few times. This chain links TRBV20-1 with TRBJ2-3, with 15 bases lining up with TRBD2. V lost 4 bases and J lost 8; bases outside the gene matches: 7. The length of the CDR3 is 15 residues. Germline CDR1 DFQATT, CDR2 SNEGSKA (reference sequence). CDR3 residues: CSATPGLAGGRTQYF. The CDR3 DNA follows: TGCAGTGCTACGCCCGGACTAGCGGGGGGGCGTACGCAGTATTTT.

The gene calls are TRBV27 and TRBJ2-1; D uncertain. The germline V and J ends were trimmed by 3 bases and 6 bases, with 15 bases remaining between them. Germline assignment: CDR1 MNHEY and CDR2 SMNVEV (reference sequence). The CDR3 sequence is 15 residues long. The CDR3 sequence is CASSFMGGWSNEQFF. CDR3 nucleotide sequence: TGTGCCAGCAGTTTCATGGGTGGGTGGAGCAATGAGCAGTTCTTC.

A few counts support this clonotype. The CDR3 loop is CASSQETAGGSYGYTF. Written as DNA, the CDR3 is TGCGCCAGCAGCCAAGAGACGGCAGGGGGAAGTTATGGCTACACCTTC. The rearrangement uses TRBV4-1 and TRBJ1-2, with 7 bases matching TRBD1. CDR3 length equals 16 residues. Germline loops: CDR1 MGHRA, CDR2 YSYEKL. Germline trimming cut 0 bases from V and 5 bases from J; bases unmatched to any gene: 9.

The gene calls are TRBV7-9 and TRBJ2-4; no reliable D call. Matching the DNA end better, TRBJ2-7 makes the J call doubtful. From germline, CDR1 is SEHNR and CDR2 FQNEAQ (reference sequence). The CDR3 is made up of 14 amino acids. Here the CDR3 reads CASSSYGPFTEQYF. In DNA, the CDR3 is TGTGCCAGCAGCTCGTACGGTCCTTTCACCGAGCAGTACTTC.

This clonotype was seen only a few times. CDR3 sequence (DNA): TGCAGTGCTAGAGATCCAACTAGCGGGGTACGCACAGATACGCAGTATTTT. Its protein product is CSARDPTSGVRTDTQYF. V usage is TRBV20-1 and J usage is TRBJ2-3, with TRBD2 identical over 10 bases. CDR1 and CDR2 from the germline V gene are DFQATT and SNEGSKA (reference sequence). This CDR3 has 17 residues. The trim removed 0 bases at V and 1 base at J, leaving 7 bases unmatched.

This clonotype was seen once. V gene TRBV5-1 combines with J gene TRBJ2-1, with 8 bases matching TRBD2. Germline assignment: CDR1 SGHRS and CDR2 YFSETQ. Germline trimming cut 3 bases from V and 7 bases from J; bases unmatched to any gene: 15. This CDR3 contains 17 residues. In nucleotides, the CDR3 is TGCGCCAGCAGCTGGACCATCTCAGCGGGGGCTGGTAATGAGCAGTTCTTC. It yields the protein CASSWTISAGAGNEQFF.

V usage is TRBV10-3 and J usage is TRBJ2-7; 7 bases agree with TRBD2. The germline V gene encodes CDR1 ENHRY and CDR2 SYGVKD. This CDR3 is built from 17 residues. The V gene end was trimmed by 0 bases and the J gene end by 0 bases; junction bases not matched to a gene: 8. CDR3 DNA: TGTGCCATCAGTGAGTCGGGGACCCGCGGGGGCTCCTACGAGCAGTACTTC. Translated, it gives CAISESGTRGGSYEQYF.

The genes are TRBV6-2 or TRBV6-3 and TRBJ2-1; D is ambiguous. Germline V gives CDR1 MNHEY, CDR2 SVGEGT. V was cut by 8 bases and J by 0 bases, with 8 bases left in between. The CDR3 contains 13 residues. The CDR3 DNA reads as TGTGCCAGCGTGACGGTCTCCTACAATGAGCAGTTCTTC. Its translation is CASVTVSYNEQFF.

The chain uses TRBV10-3 and TRBJ2-7; D is perhaps TRBD1 (7 bases). V was shortened by 10 bases and J by 2 bases, with 12 bases between the two germline ends. CDR3 length: 12 residues. Germline loops: CDR1 ENHRY, CDR2 SYGVKD. Written as DNA, the CDR3 is TGTGCCACCAGGGGGGATCCCTACGAGCAGTACTTC. Protein: CATRGDPYEQYF.

The gene calls are TRBV29-1 and TRBJ1-2, with 9 positions matching TRBD1. After removal of 5 bases from V and 3 bases from J, the junction contained 7 bases not matched to a gene. Germline values: CDR1 SQVTM, CDR2 ANQGSEA. The CDR3 has 14 residues. CDR3 amino acids: CSVLRDRDDYGYTF. The DNA of the CDR3 is TGCAGCGTTCTCCGGGACAGGGATGACTATGGCTACACCTTC. Looking up the rest from reference TRBV29-1 and TRBJ1-2 gives the full variable domain: SAVISQKPSRDICQRGTSLTIQCQVDSQVTMMFWYRQQPGQSLTLIATANQGSEATYESGFVIDKFPISRPNLTFSTLTVSNMSPEDSSIYLCSVLRDRDDYGYTFGSGTRLTVV.

The J gene is TRBJ1-6, the V gene TRBV10-1; a possible D gene is TRBD1 (6 bases). CDR1 and CDR2 (germline): WNHNN, SYGVQD (reference sequence). The germline V and J ends were trimmed by 5 bases and 0 bases, with 14 bases remaining between them. The CDR3 has 17 amino acids. The CDR3 sequence: CASSKQGPSSYNSPLHF. The CDR3 DNA reads as TGCGCCAGCAGTAAACAGGGACCAAGCTCCTATAATTCACCCCTCCACTTT.

A single count supports this clonotype. V is TRBV24-1 and J is TRBJ1-2; 9 bases are shared with TRBD1. The V gene end was trimmed by 3 bases and the J gene end by 8 bases; junction bases not matched to a gene: 3. The CDR3 has 13 residues. Germline lookup yields CDR1 KGHDR and CDR2 SFDVKD. DNA for the CDR3: TGTGCCACCAGTGATCGACAGGGGGGCGGCTACACCTTC. Its translation: CATSDRQGGGYTF.

This clonotype was counted ten times or more. The chain is built from TRBV5-8 and TRBJ2-1; tentatively, D is TRBD2 (5 bases). This CDR3 has 12 amino acids. Trimming cost V 2 bases and J 8 bases, with 8 bases left between them. The germline V gene has CDR1 SGHTS and CDR2 YDEGEE. The CDR3 here is CASSLAVDEQFF. CDR3 DNA: TGTGCCAGCAGCTTAGCGGTGGATGAGCAGTTCTTC.

This chain connects TRBV30 to TRBJ2-3; D may match TRBD1 or TRBD2 (5 bases each). The germline V gene encodes CDR1 GTSNPN and CDR2 SVGIG (reference sequence). CDR3 length: 13 residues. Deletions cut 3 bases from V and 5 bases from J, with 12 bases between. The CDR3: CAWSSGRRDTQYF. The DNA of the CDR3 is TGTGCCTGGAGCTCGGGACGGCGAGATACGCAGTATTTT.

The chain combines TRBV29-1 with TRBJ1-2, with D possibly TRBD1 on 5 matching bases. Germline V lookup: CDR1 SQVTM, CDR2 ANQGSEA. Trimming took 4 bases from V and 4 from J, leaving 10 bases between them. The CDR3 totals 12 residues. For the CDR3, the DNA is TGCAGCGTTGGTGGGGGACCCTATGGCTACACCTTC. This encodes CSVGGGPYGYTF.

The chain joins TRBV29-1 to TRBJ2-1; 9 nucleotides align to TRBD1. Germline values: CDR1 SQVTM, CDR2 ANQGSEA. The CDR3 has 14 residues. J was trimmed by 10 bases and V by 3 bases; bases with no gene match: 10. The CDR3: CSVDSEQGAGEQFF. The CDR3 DNA sequence: TGCAGCGTTGACAGCGAACAGGGGGCGGGGGAGCAGTTCTTC.